A selection of T cell receptor beta chains follows, all from one sample in a study of CD8+ T cells in alopecia areata. Sequencing was performed with immunoSEQ multiplex PCR; in TCRdb, only in-frame clones are kept and a portion is missing. Of 95,000 to 110,000 clones in the sample, 84% were seen once. The specimen was CD8+ T cells sorted from blood, collected at week 24, from a patient treated with tofacitinib. The source of these receptors is a human donor with alopecia areata. Each CDR3 is given with its conserved first and last residue. D genes are given only for firm matches. Clone size, where shown, is once, few, many, or a class for clones that have expanded.

CASSLEFRGLHNEQFF TGTGCTAGCAGCTTAGAATTCCGGGGGCTCCACAATGAGCAGTTCTTC - TRBJ2-1 - TRBV7-7
CASSTWDRRNEQYF TGTGCCAGTAGTACGTGGGATCGGCGGAACGAGCAGTACTTC - TRBJ2-7 - TRBV19
CASSARPRAYLLSGANVLTF TGCGCCAGCAGCGCCCGGCCCCGGGCCTACCTACTCTCTGGGGCCAACGTCCTGACTTTC - TRBJ2-6 - TRBV4-1
CASSLGWDANIQYF TGTGCCAGCAGCTTAGGCTGGGACGCGAACATTCAGTACTTC - TRBJ2-4 - TRBV7-2
CASSHTSGGGPANTGELFF TGCGCCAGCAGCCACACTAGCGGGGGGGGGCCCGCGAACACCGGGGAGCTGTTTTTT TRBD2 TRBJ2-2 - TRBV4-3
CASSLAFRLAGPHLFFF TGTGCCAGCAGTTTAGCTTTTAGACTAGCGGGCCCCCATCTCTTTTTCTTC TRBD2 TRBJ2-1 - TRBV27
CASSLPAGYEQYF TGTGCCAGCAGCCTGCCGGCGGGTTACGAGCAGTACTTC - TRBJ2-7 - TRBV11-2
CASSYSNRAPGEYF TGTGCCAGCAGTTACTCGAATAGGGCCCCCGGAGAGTACTTC - TRBJ2-7 - TRBV6-5
CASSGGKNIQYF TGTGCCAGTAGCGGGGGGAAGAACATTCAGTACTTC TRBD2 TRBJ2-4 few TRBV19
CASILALDGPYNEQFF TGTGCCAGCATCCTCGCCCTAGACGGCCCCTACAATGAGCAGTTCTTC - TRBJ2-1 - TRBV27
CASRSLFLGQGARGTQYF TGTGCCAGCAGATCGCTTTTCTTGGGACAGGGGGCGCGTGGGACCCAGTACTTC TRBD1 TRBJ2-5 few TRBV7-2
CASSQDRRAGANTGELFF TGCGCCAGCAGCCAAGATCGGAGGGCGGGGGCGAACACCGGGGAGCTGTTTTTT TRBD2 TRBJ2-2 once TRBV4-3
CASSQEAWGGETQYF TGCGCCAGCAGCCAAGAGGCCTGGGGTGGAGAGACCCAGTACTTC - TRBJ2-5 - TRBV4-3
CASSYPQGETQYF TGTGCCAGCAGTTACCCGCAGGGTGAGACCCAGTACTTC - TRBJ2-5 - TRBV6-6
CASSQDQWTGLYF TGCGCCAGCAGCCAAGATCAGTGGACAGGGCTGTACTTC TRBD1 TRBJ2-7 once TRBV4-1
CASKTGLNTEAFF TGTGCCAGCAAAACAGGGCTGAACACTGAAGCTTTCTTT - TRBJ1-1 - TRBV6-5
CSVDSLGNNEQFF TGCAGCGTTGATTCCCTGGGGAACAATGAGCAGTTCTTC - TRBJ2-1 - TRBV29-1
CASSPGRAGAFYNEQFF TGTGCCAGCAGCCCAGGCCGAGCGGGGGCCTTCTACAATGAGCAGTTCTTC TRBD2 TRBJ2-1 - TRBV7-8
CASSSPVASGGTETQYF TGTGCCAGCAGCTCCCCTGTGGCCAGCGGGGGGACAGAGACCCAGTACTTC TRBD2 TRBJ2-5 - TRBV7-6
CASSLAGGPVYEQYF TGTGCCAGCAGCTTAGCCGGTGGTCCCGTCTACGAGCAGTACTTC - TRBJ2-7 - TRBV11-2
CASSHWGTGVAEAFF TGCGCCAGCAGCCACTGGGGGACAGGGGTCGCTGAAGCTTTCTTT TRBD1 TRBJ1-1 - TRBV4-1
CASSPGTYYEQYF TGTGCCAGCAGTCCCGGGACCTACTACGAGCAGTACTTC - TRBJ2-7 - TRBV6-5
CASRAGLAGGPRETQYF TGTGCCAGCAGAGCGGGACTAGCGGGGGGGCCTAGAGAGACCCAGTACTTC TRBD2 TRBJ2-5 - TRBV11-2
CASSQESTGGYNEQFF TGCGCCAGCAGCCAAGAGTCAACGGGGGGTTACAATGAGCAGTTCTTC TRBD2 TRBJ2-1 - TRBV4-1
CASSKGTYEQYF TGCGCCAGCAGCAAGGGGACCTACGAGCAGTACTTC - TRBJ2-7 - TRBV4-1
CASSLYGGSGYTF TGTGCCAGCAGCTTATACGGGGGCTCTGGCTACACCTTC - TRBJ1-2 - TRBV7-2
CSVEERGAWSNEQFF TGCAGCGTTGAAGAGCGGGGGGCCTGGAGCAATGAGCAGTTCTTC TRBD2 TRBJ2-1 - TRBV29-1
CASSRQTANYEQYF TGTGCCAGCAGCCGCCAGACAGCGAACTACGAGCAGTACTTC - TRBJ2-7 - TRBV14
CASSLGRLAGFNTQYF TGTGCCAGCAGCTTAGGGAGACTAGCGGGCTTTAATACGCAGTATTTT TRBD2 TRBJ2-3 few TRBV7-2
CASSPRRGASYEQYF TGTGCCAGCAGCCCTAGACGAGGGGCTTCCTACGAGCAGTACTTC - TRBJ2-7 - TRBV7-8
CSVGLNSYEQYF TGCAGCGTTGGACTTAACTCCTACGAGCAGTACTTC - TRBJ2-7 - TRBV29-1
CSVHGTGRSFGYTF TGCAGCGTGCATGGGACAGGCCGCTCTTTTGGCTACACCTTC TRBD1 TRBJ1-2 - TRBV29-1
CASSSPGRDYGYTF TGTGCCAGCAGCTCACCCGGACGGGATTATGGCTACACCTTC - TRBJ1-2 - TRBV7-9
CASSPQGRGPAMETQYF TGTGCCAGCAGCCCCCAGGGGCGGGGCCCCGCGATGGAGACCCAGTACTTC - TRBJ2-5 - TRBV14
CASSLGTDGYTF TGTGCCAGCAGCTTAGGAACAGATGGCTACACCTTC - TRBJ1-2 - TRBV7-9
CASSPSMFEGPGELFF TGTGCCAGCAGCCCCTCCATGTTTGAAGGGCCCGGGGAGCTGTTTTTT - TRBJ2-2 - TRBV4-2
CASSSRSGGQETQYF TGTGCCAGCAGCTCGCGTAGCGGGGGCCAAGAGACCCAGTACTTC TRBD2 TRBJ2-5 - TRBV5-4
CASSLWGFGTDTQYF TGTGCCAGCAGTTTATGGGGCTTCGGTACAGATACGCAGTATTTT - TRBJ2-3 - TRBV27
CASSTGGANEQYF TGTGCCAGCAGTACAGGGGGCGCAAACGAGCAGTACTTC TRBD1 TRBJ2-7 once TRBV6-5
CSVEEGVPDTQYF TGCAGCGTTGAAGAAGGGGTACCAGATACGCAGTATTTT - TRBJ2-3 - TRBV29-1
CASSSRNAQNIQYF TGTGCCAGCAGCTCCCGTAACGCCCAAAACATTCAGTACTTC - TRBJ2-4 - TRBV7-9
CSVEGAGYYNEQFF TGCAGCGTTGAGGGGGCAGGGTACTACAATGAGCAGTTCTTC - TRBJ2-1 once TRBV29-1
CASSMTQRGAFNEQFF TGTGCCAGCAGCATGACGCAGCGGGGGGCATTCAATGAGCAGTTCTTC TRBD2 TRBJ2-1 once TRBV7-9